A single sample is the source of the 13 T cell receptor beta chains below, sequenced in a study of long-term antiretroviral therapy in people with HIV. Assay version v3.0 of immunoSEQ was used, and it was run at survey level. Repertoires were generated with immunoSEQ multiplex PCR, while TCRdb's copy carries only in-frame clones and drops some. The table has 25,000 to 30,000 clones, about 85% seen once. The sample in question was unsorted PBMCs, obtained 3 years after starting antiretroviral therapy. Receptors originate from a man between 40 and 49 years old with HIV.

The chain recombines TRBV10-3 with TRBJ1-5; D is possibly TRBD1 (5 bases). Per germline, CDR1 ENHRY and CDR2 SYGVKD. V lost 2 bases and J 4 bases, leaving 12 bases between the germline ends. This CDR3 is built from 15 residues. The chain's CDR3 is CAISERWDGNQPQHF. For the CDR3, the DNA is TGTGCCATCAGTGAGAGGTGGGACGGAAATCAGCCCCAGCATTTT.

This chain uses TRBV11-3 with TRBJ2-1, with D unclear. CDR3 length equals 15 residues. Trimming removed 5 bases from V and 0 bases from J, with 11 bases in between. Germline assignment: CDR1 SGHNT and CDR2 YENEEA. The CDR3 loop reads CASSHIPNSYNEQFF. The CDR3 region has the DNA TGTGCCAGCAGCCATATACCAAACTCCTACAATGAGCAGTTCTTC.

This chain uses TRBV10-3 with TRBJ1-2; 9 bases fit TRBD1. V shed 6 bases, J shed 6 bases, and the junction held 8 bases outside the gene matches. The CDR3 loop spans 14 amino acids. CDR1 and CDR2 (germline): ENHRY, SYGVKD. Here the CDR3 reads CAISATGGGDGYTF. Written as DNA, the CDR3 is TGTGCCATCAGCGCTACAGGGGGCGGCGATGGCTACACCTTC.

The chain carries TRBV5-1 and TRBJ2-2; D uncertain. Trimming stripped 5 bases from V and 0 bases from J, with 17 bases between. CDR3 length: 17 amino acids. Looked up from germline, CDR1 is SGHRS and CDR2 is YFSETQ. This chain's CDR3 is CASRRTATEANTGELFF. In DNA, the CDR3 is TGCGCCAGCAGGCGGACGGCGACTGAAGCGAACACCGGGGAGCTGTTTTTT.

The chain uses TRBV10-3 and TRBJ1-2; weak D call: TRBD1 (5 bases). The V end lost 4 bases, the J end lost 4 bases, and 10 bases lay between the germline ends. Germline V gene sequence: CDR1 ENHRY, CDR2 SYGVKD. This CDR3 comprises 13 residues. The CDR3 loop is CAISAGQVYGYTF. Written as DNA, the CDR3 is TGTGCCATCAGTGCGGGGCAGGTCTATGGCTACACCTTC.

The chain is built from TRBV20-1 and TRBJ2-7, with D unclear. CDR3 length: 11 residues. CDR1 DFQATT and CDR2 SNEGSKA come from the germline V gene (reference sequence). The CDR3 loop reads CSGQATYEQYF. In nucleotides, the CDR3 is TGCAGCGGGCAGGCGACCTACGAGCAGTACTTC.

This chain links TRBV7-7 with TRBJ2-1; the D is unclear. Trimming took 6 bases from V and 4 from J, leaving 16 bases between them. The CDR3 consists of 15 residues. The germline CDR1 and CDR2 sequences are SSHAT and FNYEAQ (reference sequence). The CDR3 DNA sequence: TGTGCCAGCAGTCCCGAGGTCAGTGTTTACAATGAGCAGTTCTTC. Protein: CASSPEVSVYNEQFF.

This chain connects TRBV27 to TRBJ1-5; no reliable D call. Trimming shortened V by 4 bases and J by 3 bases, and 4 bases separated the two germline ends. Germline lookup yields CDR1 MNHEY and CDR2 SMNVEV (reference sequence). The CDR3 extends over 12 amino acids. Here the CDR3 reads CASSSINQPQHF. Here the CDR3 DNA reads TGTGCCAGCAGTTCAATCAATCAGCCCCAGCATTTT.

This chain joins TRBV7-6 and TRBJ2-1; D uncertain. Trimming left V 4 bases short and J 0 bases short, with 10 bases between. CDR3 size: 15 residues. The V gene's germline CDR1 is SGHVS and CDR2 FNYEAQ. The CDR3 DNA reads as TGTGCCAGCAGCTCTACGGGCAGCTCCTACAATGAGCAGTTCTTC. As protein: CASSSTGSSYNEQFF.

The CDR3 DNA sequence: TGCGCCAGCAGCCCACCTAGCACAGATACGCAGTATTTT. Amino acid sequence: CASSPPSTDTQYF. The genes are TRBV4-1 and TRBJ2-3; D remains ambiguous. V dropped 4 bases and J dropped 0 bases, with 5 bases sitting between them. The CDR3 consists of 13 residues. Germline V CDR1 and CDR2: MGHRA, YSYEKL.

The chain combines TRBV28 with TRBJ1-2; the D gene is possibly TRBD1 (6 bases). Germline V gene data show CDR1 as MDHEN and CDR2 as SYDVKM. V lost 5 bases and J lost 3, with 16 bases in between. The length of the CDR3 is 15 residues. The CDR3 loop reads CASSSPGGDDYGYTF. CDR3 sequence (DNA): TGTGCCAGCAGTAGCCCGGGGGGCGATGACTATGGCTACACCTTC.

V usage is TRBV28 and J usage is TRBJ2-7; D unclear. The germline gives CDR1 MDHEN, CDR2 SYDVKM. There are 16 residues in the CDR3. V lost 5 bases and J 3 bases, leaving 20 bases between the germline ends. CDR3 sequence (DNA): TGTGCCAGCAGTGAGGCTTTGGCGATTCGAGGCTACGAGCAGTACTTC. Protein product: CASSEALAIRGYEQYF.

The rearrangement uses TRBV6-1 and TRBJ2-7; TRBD2 agrees at 8 bases. The V gene end was trimmed by 6 bases and the J gene end by 3 bases; junction bases not matched to a gene: 10. This CDR3 contains 15 residues. The germline gives CDR1 MNHNS, CDR2 SASEGT. Here the CDR3 reads CASSPSSGFIYEQYF. CDR3 bases: TGTGCCAGCAGCCCCTCTAGCGGGTTTATCTACGAGCAGTACTTC.